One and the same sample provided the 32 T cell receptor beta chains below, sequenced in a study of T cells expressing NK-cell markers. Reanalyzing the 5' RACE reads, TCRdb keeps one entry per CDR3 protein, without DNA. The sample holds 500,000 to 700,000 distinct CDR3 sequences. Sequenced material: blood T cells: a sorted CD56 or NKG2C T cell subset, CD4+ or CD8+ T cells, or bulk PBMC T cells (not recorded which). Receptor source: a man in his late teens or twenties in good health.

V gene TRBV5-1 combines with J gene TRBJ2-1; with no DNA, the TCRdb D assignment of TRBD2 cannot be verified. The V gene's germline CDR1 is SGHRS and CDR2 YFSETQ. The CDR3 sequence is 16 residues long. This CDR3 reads CASSLGSGRAINEQFF.

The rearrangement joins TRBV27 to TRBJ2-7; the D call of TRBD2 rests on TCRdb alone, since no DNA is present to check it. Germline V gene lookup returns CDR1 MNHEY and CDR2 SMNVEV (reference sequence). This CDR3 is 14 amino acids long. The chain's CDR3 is CASSWVGSSYEQYF.

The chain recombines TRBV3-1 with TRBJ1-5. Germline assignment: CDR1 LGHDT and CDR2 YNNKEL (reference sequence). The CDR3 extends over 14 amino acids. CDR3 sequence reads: CASSPQTANQPQHF. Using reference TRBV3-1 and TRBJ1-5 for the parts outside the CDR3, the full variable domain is DTAVSQTPKYLVTQMGNDKSIKCEQNLGHDTMYWYKQDSKKFLKIMFSYNNKELIINETVPNRFSPKSPDKAHLNLHINSLELGDSAVYFCASSPQTANQPQHFGDGTRLSIL.

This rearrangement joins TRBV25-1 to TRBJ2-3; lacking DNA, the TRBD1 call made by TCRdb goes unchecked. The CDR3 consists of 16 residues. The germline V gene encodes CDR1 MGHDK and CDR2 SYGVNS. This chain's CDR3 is CASKGSDRAYTDTQYF.

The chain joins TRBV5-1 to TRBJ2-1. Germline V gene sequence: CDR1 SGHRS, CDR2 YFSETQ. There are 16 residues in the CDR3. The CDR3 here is CASSLEMRRSYNEQFF.

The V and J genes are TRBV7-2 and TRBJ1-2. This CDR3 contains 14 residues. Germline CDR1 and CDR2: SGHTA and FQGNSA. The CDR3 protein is CASSLPGVGYGYTF.

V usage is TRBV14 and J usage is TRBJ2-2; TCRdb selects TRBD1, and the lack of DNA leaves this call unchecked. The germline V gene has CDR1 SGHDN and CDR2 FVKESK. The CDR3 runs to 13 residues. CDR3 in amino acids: CASRGRVTGELFF.

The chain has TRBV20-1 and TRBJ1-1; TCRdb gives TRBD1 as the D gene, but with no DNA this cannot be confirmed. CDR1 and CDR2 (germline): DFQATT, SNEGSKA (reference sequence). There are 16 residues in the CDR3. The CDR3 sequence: CSAPPMTGSRNTEAFF.

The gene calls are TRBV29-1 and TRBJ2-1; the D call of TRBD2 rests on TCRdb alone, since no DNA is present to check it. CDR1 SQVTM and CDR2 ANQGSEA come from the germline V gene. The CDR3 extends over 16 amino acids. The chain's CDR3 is CSVDRPSRDSYNEQFF.

CDR3 region: CASSLTENTQYF. This chain links TRBV18 with TRBJ2-3. The CDR3 length is 12 residues. Germline V lookup: CDR1 KGHSH, CDR2 LQKENI.

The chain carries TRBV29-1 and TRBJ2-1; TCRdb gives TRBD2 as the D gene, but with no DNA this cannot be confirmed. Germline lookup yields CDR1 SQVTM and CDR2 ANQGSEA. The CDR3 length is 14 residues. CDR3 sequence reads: CSVEGREGLNEQFF.

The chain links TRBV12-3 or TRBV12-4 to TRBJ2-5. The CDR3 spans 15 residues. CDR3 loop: CASSLAGRKKETQYF.

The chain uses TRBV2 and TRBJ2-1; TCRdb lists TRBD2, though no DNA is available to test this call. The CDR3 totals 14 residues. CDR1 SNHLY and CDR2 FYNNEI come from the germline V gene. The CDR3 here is CASSVEGGVNEQFF.

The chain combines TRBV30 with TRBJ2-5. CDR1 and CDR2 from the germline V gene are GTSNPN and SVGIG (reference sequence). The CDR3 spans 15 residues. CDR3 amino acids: CAWSGLRQREETQYF.

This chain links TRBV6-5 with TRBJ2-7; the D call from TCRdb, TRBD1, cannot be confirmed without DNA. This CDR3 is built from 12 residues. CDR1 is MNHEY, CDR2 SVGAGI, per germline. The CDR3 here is CASSSGQNEQYF.

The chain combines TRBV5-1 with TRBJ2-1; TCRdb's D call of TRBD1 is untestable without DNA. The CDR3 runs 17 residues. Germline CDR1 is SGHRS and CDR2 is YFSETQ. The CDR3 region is CASSLFSRGGAANEQFF.

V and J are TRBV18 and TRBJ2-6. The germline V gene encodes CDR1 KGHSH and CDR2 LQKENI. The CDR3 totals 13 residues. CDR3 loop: CASCRSGANVLTF.

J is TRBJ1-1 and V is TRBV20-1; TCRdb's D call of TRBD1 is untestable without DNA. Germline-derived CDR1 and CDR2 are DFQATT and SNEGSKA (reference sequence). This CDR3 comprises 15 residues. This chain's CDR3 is CSATDRDRENTEAFF.

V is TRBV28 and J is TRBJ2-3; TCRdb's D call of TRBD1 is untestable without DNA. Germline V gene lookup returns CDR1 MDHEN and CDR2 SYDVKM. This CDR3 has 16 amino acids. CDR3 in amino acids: CASTTPGAVLTDTQYF.

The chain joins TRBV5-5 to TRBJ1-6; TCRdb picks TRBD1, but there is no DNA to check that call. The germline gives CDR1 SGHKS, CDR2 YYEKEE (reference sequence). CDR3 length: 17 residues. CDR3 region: CASSLWGPSSFDSPLHF.

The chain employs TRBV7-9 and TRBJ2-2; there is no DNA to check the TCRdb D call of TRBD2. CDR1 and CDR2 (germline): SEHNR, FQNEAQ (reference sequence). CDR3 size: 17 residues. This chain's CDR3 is CASSPIASGGYTGELFF.

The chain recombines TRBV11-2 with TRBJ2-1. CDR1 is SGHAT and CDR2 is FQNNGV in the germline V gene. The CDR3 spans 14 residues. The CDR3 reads CASSRSEKSNEQFF.

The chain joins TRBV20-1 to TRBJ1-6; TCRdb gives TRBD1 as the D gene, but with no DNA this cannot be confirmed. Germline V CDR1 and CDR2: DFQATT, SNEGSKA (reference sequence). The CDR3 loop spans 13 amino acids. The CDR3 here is CSASTGINSPLHF.

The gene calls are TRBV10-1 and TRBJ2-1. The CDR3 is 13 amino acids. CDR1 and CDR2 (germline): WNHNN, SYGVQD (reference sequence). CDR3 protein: CASSEPVYNEQFF.

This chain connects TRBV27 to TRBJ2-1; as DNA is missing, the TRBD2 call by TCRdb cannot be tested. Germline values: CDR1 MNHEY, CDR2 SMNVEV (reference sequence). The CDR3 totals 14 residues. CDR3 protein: CASSLSLANNEQFF.

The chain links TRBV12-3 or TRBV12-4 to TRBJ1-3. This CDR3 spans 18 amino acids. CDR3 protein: CASKEMGFFSSSGNTIYF.

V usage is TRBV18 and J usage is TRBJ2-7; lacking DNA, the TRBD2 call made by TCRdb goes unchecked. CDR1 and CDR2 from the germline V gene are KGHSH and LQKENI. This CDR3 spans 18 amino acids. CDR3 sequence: CASNPGLAGVKGRYEQYF.

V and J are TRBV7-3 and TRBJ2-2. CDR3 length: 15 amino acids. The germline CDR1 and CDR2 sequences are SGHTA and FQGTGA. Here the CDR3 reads CASSLKGRDTGELFF.

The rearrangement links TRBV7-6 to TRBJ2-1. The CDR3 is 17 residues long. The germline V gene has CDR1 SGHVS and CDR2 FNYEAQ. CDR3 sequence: CASSYETAELLYNEQFF.

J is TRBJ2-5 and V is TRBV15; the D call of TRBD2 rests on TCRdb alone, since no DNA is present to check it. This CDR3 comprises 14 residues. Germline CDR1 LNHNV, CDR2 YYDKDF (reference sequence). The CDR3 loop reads CATSPPRDQETQYF.

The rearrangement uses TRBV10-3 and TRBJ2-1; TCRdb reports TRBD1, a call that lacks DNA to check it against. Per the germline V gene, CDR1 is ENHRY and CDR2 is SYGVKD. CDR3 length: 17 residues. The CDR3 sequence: CAISARGESGNLGEQFF.

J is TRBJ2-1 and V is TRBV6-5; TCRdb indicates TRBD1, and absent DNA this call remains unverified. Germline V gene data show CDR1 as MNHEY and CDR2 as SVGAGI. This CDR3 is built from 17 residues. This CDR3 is CASRYRLEYSGDNEQFF.